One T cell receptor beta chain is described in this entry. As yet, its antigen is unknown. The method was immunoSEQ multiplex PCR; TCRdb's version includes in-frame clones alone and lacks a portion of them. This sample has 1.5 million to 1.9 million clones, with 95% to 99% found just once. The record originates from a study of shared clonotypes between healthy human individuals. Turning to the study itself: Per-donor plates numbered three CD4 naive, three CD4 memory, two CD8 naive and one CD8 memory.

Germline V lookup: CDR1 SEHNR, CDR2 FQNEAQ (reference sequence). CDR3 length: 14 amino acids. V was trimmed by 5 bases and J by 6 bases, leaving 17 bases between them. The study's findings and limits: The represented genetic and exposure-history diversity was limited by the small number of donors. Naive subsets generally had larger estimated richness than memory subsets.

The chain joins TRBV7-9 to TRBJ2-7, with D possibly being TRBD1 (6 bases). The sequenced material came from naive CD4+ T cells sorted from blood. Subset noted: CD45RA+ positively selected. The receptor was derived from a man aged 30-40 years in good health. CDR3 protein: CASSVHSTRGEQYF. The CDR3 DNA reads TGTGCCAGCAGCGTCCATAGCACCAGGGGCGAGCAGTACTTC.